The T cell receptor beta chain described here comes from a study of blood T cell repertoires in COVID-19. The V gene lost 4 bases and the J gene lost 5 bases, with 17 bases spanning the gap. CDR1 and CDR2 from the germline V gene are SQVTM and ANQGSEA. This CDR3 has 15 residues. Libraries were prepared by immunoSEQ multiplex PCR; TCRdb keeps only in-frame clonotypes and omits some of them. In the table there are a few hundred thousand clones, 85% to 90% of which are singletons. The rearrangement joins TRBV29-1 to TRBJ2-2; D is perhaps TRBD1 (6 bases). Sequencing was done on a sample of peripheral blood. This TCR came from a man between 60 and 75 years old who had recovered from COVID-19. CDR3 DNA sequence: TGCAGCGTTGCCACCGGGACAACGGTGACCGGGGAGCTGTTTTTT. Protein product: CSVATGTTVTGELFF.